This T cell receptor beta chain stems from a study of identical twins. Study results and limitations: Among monozygotic twins, out-of-frame TCR alpha sharing exceeded what models predicted.

This CDR3 has 13 amino acids. A word on this clonotype: Its antigen is currently unknown. Possible read error: a much larger clone is one base away.

TCRdb independently ran MiXCR on the 5' RACE reads; one entry per CDR3 protein. This table holds 1.5 million to 2 million distinct CDR3 sequences, less than 35% found once. V is TRBV12-3 or TRBV12-4 and J is TRBJ1-2, with D possibly TRBD1 on 6 matching bases. Sequenced: cord blood. The clonotype was recovered from a newborn girl in good health. CDR3 sequence reads: CASSPGTQYDYTF. The DNA of the CDR3 is TGTGCCAGCAGTCCCGGGACACAGTATGACTACACCTTC.